The T cell receptor (beta chain) under discussion was sequenced for a study of vaccination and CD4 T cells after COVID-19. On the study more broadly: Convalescent donors totaled six males and four females, including two who were Hispanic.

V shed 5 bases and J 1 base; nucleotides not matched to a gene: 5. Germline CDR1 SGHAT, CDR2 FQNNGV. The CDR3 loop spans 15 amino acids. Regarding this clonotype: The antigen remains undetermined.

Treatment in this sample: roughly 10-day PBMC culture with coronavirus spike peptide pools or control peptides (ViraFEST assay). Spanning March to December 2020, the positive PCR dates came before US Alpha, Beta and Delta variants. The study sequenced cultured CD4+ T cell DNA using the Oncomine TCR Beta short-read assay. Cultured CD4+ T cells were the source of extracted genomic DNA. A single record per CDR3 protein comes from TCRdb applying MiXCR to the PCR reads. The sample includes 13,000 or so distinct CDR3 sequences, more than 70% of them seen just once. Sample: CD4+ T cells from blood, cultured in vitro. The TCR comes from a human donor who had recovered from COVID-19. This chain connects TRBV11-2 to TRBJ1-1; 9 positions agree with TRBD1. The CDR3 coding sequence is TGTGCCAGCAGCCCACAACAGGGGGCGAACACTGAAGCTTTCTTT. Its translation: CASSPQQGANTEAFF.